A selection of T cell receptor beta chains follows, all from one sample in a study of coeliac disease. The table came from immunoSEQ multiplex PCR; TCRdb's copy has only in-frame clones and leaves some out. The data contain roughly 3,100 clones, around 70% of them singletons. The sequenced material came from intraepithelial lymphocytes from the gut. The receptors originated from a man younger than 30 with celiac disease on a gluten-free diet. The CDR3 runs from the conserved cysteine through the conserved F or W. A D gene is named only where the DNA matches it firmly. The size of a clone is reported for some rows only, either as once, few or many, or as a class for expanded clones.

j_gene: TRBJ1-4; v_gene: TRBV7-9; d_gene: TRBD1; abundance: .; CDR3nt: TGTGCCAGCAGCTTTGGACAGGGAGGTGAAAAACTGTTTTTT; CDR3aa: CASSFGQGGEKLFF
j_gene: TRBJ2-7; v_gene: TRBV7-2; d_gene: TRBD1; abundance: few; CDR3nt: TGTGCCAGCAGCCACGCAGCGACAGGGGACGAGCAGTACTTC; CDR3aa: CASSHAATGDEQYF
j_gene: TRBJ2-7; v_gene: TRBV7-2; d_gene: .; abundance: .; CDR3nt: TGTGCCAGCAGCTTAGGGAGAAACTACGAGCAGTACTTC; CDR3aa: CASSLGRNYEQYF
j_gene: TRBJ1-1; v_gene: TRBV4-3; d_gene: .; abundance: few; CDR3nt: TGCGCCAGCAGCCGAGGGGGACACTTGAACACTGAAGCTTTCTTT; CDR3aa: CASSRGGHLNTEAFF
j_gene: TRBJ1-4; v_gene: TRBV4-1; d_gene: .; abundance: .; CDR3nt: TGCGCCAGCAGCCAAGTGGCGACAGCTAATGAAAAACTGTTTTTT; CDR3aa: CASSQVATANEKLFF
j_gene: TRBJ2-7; v_gene: TRBV9; d_gene: TRBD1; abundance: .; CDR3nt: TGTGCCAGCAGCGATCGACAGGGGTTGGGGGAGCAGTACTTC; CDR3aa: CASSDRQGLGEQYF
j_gene: TRBJ1-6; v_gene: TRBV4-2; d_gene: .; abundance: .; CDR3nt: TGTGCCAGCAGCCAATCCTTTCGGGGATCGAGTTCACCCCTCCACTTT; CDR3aa: CASSQSFRGSSSPLHF
j_gene: TRBJ1-6; v_gene: TRBV5-4; d_gene: .; abundance: few; CDR3nt: TGTGCCAGCAGCTTGTGGCAGGTTAAGACACCCCTCCACTTT; CDR3aa: CASSLWQVKTPLHF
j_gene: TRBJ1-1; v_gene: TRBV6-1; d_gene: .; abundance: .; CDR3nt: TGTGCCAGCAGTTATGAGGGGCGGGGGACTGAAGCTTTCTTT; CDR3aa: CASSYEGRGTEAFF
j_gene: TRBJ1-4; v_gene: TRBV9; d_gene: TRBD1; abundance: .; CDR3nt: TGTGCCAGCAGCGTAACTCCAGGGGGTGAAAAACTGTTTTTT; CDR3aa: CASSVTPGGEKLFF
j_gene: TRBJ1-1; v_gene: TRBV5-1; d_gene: .; abundance: .; CDR3nt: TGCGCCAGCAGCTTGGCCGGTGGTCACACTGAAGCTTTCTTT; CDR3aa: CASSLAGGHTEAFF
j_gene: TRBJ2-3; v_gene: TRBV7-6; d_gene: TRBD2; abundance: .; CDR3nt: TGTGCCAGCAGCTTAGGGACTAGCGGGGGGGCACCAGATACGCAGTATTTT; CDR3aa: CASSLGTSGGAPDTQYF
j_gene: TRBJ1-1; v_gene: TRBV18; d_gene: .; abundance: .; CDR3nt: TGTGCCAGCTCCCACGACAGCAGGGGCGTTGAAGCTTTCTTT; CDR3aa: CASSHDSRGVEAFF
j_gene: TRBJ2-5; v_gene: TRBV5-6; d_gene: .; abundance: .; CDR3nt: TGTGCCAGCAGCTTGAACCAGGGGCAACAAGAGACCCAGTACTTC; CDR3aa: CASSLNQGQQETQYF
j_gene: TRBJ1-1; v_gene: TRBV5-4; d_gene: .; abundance: .; CDR3nt: TGTGCCAGCAGCTTTGGCGGTGGGAACACTGAAGCTTTCTTT; CDR3aa: CASSFGGGNTEAFF
j_gene: TRBJ2-5; v_gene: TRBV5-4; d_gene: TRBD2; abundance: few; CDR3nt: TGTGCCAGCAGCGCGGGGACTGGGGAGGGGACCCAGTACTTC; CDR3aa: CASSAGTGEGTQYF
j_gene: TRBJ2-1; v_gene: TRBV7-6; d_gene: TRBD1; abundance: .; CDR3nt: TGTGCCAGCAGCTCGGGACAGGGTACGAATGAGCAGTTCTTC; CDR3aa: CASSSGQGTNEQFF
j_gene: TRBJ1-2; v_gene: TRBV12-1; d_gene: .; abundance: .; CDR3nt: TGTGCCTATCGGGAGGGGTATGGCTACACCTTC; CDR3aa: CAYREGYGYTF
j_gene: TRBJ2-3; v_gene: TRBV7-3; d_gene: .; abundance: .; CDR3nt: TGTGCCAGCAGCCTTGGTTCCGGGATGCAGTATTTT; CDR3aa: CASSLGSGMQYF
j_gene: TRBJ2-7; v_gene: TRBV5-4; d_gene: .; abundance: .; CDR3nt: TGTGCCAGCAGCTTGAGTTTATGGCACTACGAGCAGTACTTC; CDR3aa: CASSLSLWHYEQYF
j_gene: TRBJ2-3; v_gene: TRBV18; d_gene: .; abundance: once; CDR3nt: TGTGCCAGCTCACCCGACAGAAGTTCCACAGATACGCAGTATTTT; CDR3aa: CASSPDRSSTDTQYF
j_gene: TRBJ2-2; v_gene: TRBV12-5; d_gene: .; abundance: .; CDR3nt: TGTGCTAGTGGTTTGACAGGGAGGGCCGGGGAGCTGTTTTTT; CDR3aa: CASGLTGRAGELFF
j_gene: TRBJ2-7; v_gene: TRBV6-6; d_gene: .; abundance: .; CDR3nt: TGTGCCAGCAGTTTTAAACAGGGAGCAAACGAGCAGTACTTC; CDR3aa: CASSFKQGANEQYF
j_gene: TRBJ2-3; v_gene: TRBV7-6; d_gene: TRBD2; abundance: .; CDR3nt: TGTGCCAGCAGTTCCCAGACTAGCAGTTTGGATACGCAGTATTTT; CDR3aa: CASSSQTSSLDTQYF
j_gene: TRBJ2-3; v_gene: TRBV7-3; d_gene: .; abundance: .; CDR3nt: TGTGCCAGCAGCCACTTAGAGCGGCGGGACCTTACGCAGTATTTT; CDR3aa: CASSHLERRDLTQYF
j_gene: TRBJ2-7; v_gene: TRBV6-6; d_gene: .; abundance: .; CDR3nt: TGTGCCGCCGCAGGGCCCCCCTCCTACGAGCAGTACTTC; CDR3aa: CAAAGPPSYEQYF
j_gene: TRBJ1-6; v_gene: TRBV4-3; d_gene: .; abundance: .; CDR3nt: TGCGCCAGCAGCCAAGGGTTGAGCTCCTATAATTCACCCCTCCACTTT; CDR3aa: CASSQGLSSYNSPLHF
j_gene: TRBJ2-7; v_gene: TRBV6-6; d_gene: TRBD1; abundance: few; CDR3nt: TGTGCCAGCAGTTCCCGACAGGGCCCCTACGAGCAGTACTTC; CDR3aa: CASSSRQGPYEQYF
j_gene: TRBJ2-1; v_gene: TRBV11-3; d_gene: TRBD1; abundance: .; CDR3nt: TGTGCCAGCAGCTTACAGGGGACAGGGGACAATGAGCAGTTCTTC; CDR3aa: CASSLQGTGDNEQFF
j_gene: TRBJ1-5; v_gene: TRBV7-2; d_gene: .; abundance: .; CDR3nt: TGTGCCAGCAGCTTTGAGTCCCAATCCCAGCCCCAGCATTTT; CDR3aa: CASSFESQSQPQHF
j_gene: TRBJ2-1; v_gene: TRBV12-5; d_gene: TRBD1; abundance: .; CDR3nt: TGTGCTAGTGGTGGGACAGGGGGCTACAATGAGCAGTTCTTC; CDR3aa: CASGGTGGYNEQFF
j_gene: TRBJ1-6; v_gene: TRBV19; d_gene: TRBD1; abundance: few; CDR3nt: TGTGCCAGTATTTTTAGGACAGGTGATAATTCACCCCTCCACTTT; CDR3aa: CASIFRTGDNSPLHF
j_gene: TRBJ1-1; v_gene: TRBV5-6; d_gene: TRBD1; abundance: .; CDR3nt: TGTGCCAGCAGCTTGGGGACGACAGGGTATGCTTTCTTT; CDR3aa: CASSLGTTGYAFF
j_gene: TRBJ2-1; v_gene: TRBV6-1; d_gene: TRBD1; abundance: few; CDR3nt: TGTGCCAGCAGTGAAGGGTTTGGGGGGACAGGGAGTTACAATGAGCAGTTCTTC; CDR3aa: CASSEGFGGTGSYNEQFF
j_gene: TRBJ1-6; v_gene: TRBV11-2; d_gene: TRBD1; abundance: few; CDR3nt: TGTGCCAGCAGCTTAGCCCAGCTCCGGGACAGGGTTCCCCTCCACTTT; CDR3aa: CASSLAQLRDRVPLHF
j_gene: TRBJ2-5; v_gene: TRBV27; d_gene: TRBD2; abundance: few; CDR3nt: TGTGCCAGCAGTTCACGACTAGCGGATGGGGAGACCCAGTACTTC; CDR3aa: CASSSRLADGETQYF
j_gene: TRBJ1-6; v_gene: TRBV5-1; d_gene: .; abundance: .; CDR3nt: TGCGCCAGCAGCTTCGGACAGTCATATTCACCCCTCCACTTT; CDR3aa: CASSFGQSYSPLHF
j_gene: TRBJ1-1; v_gene: TRBV9; d_gene: .; abundance: .; CDR3nt: TGTGCCAGCAGCGTAGATATGGGAGGCACTGAAGCTTTCTTT; CDR3aa: CASSVDMGGTEAFF
j_gene: TRBJ2-3; v_gene: TRBV28; d_gene: .; abundance: .; CDR3nt: TGTGCCAGCAGTTCCCAGGGTCGGGATACGCAGTATTTT; CDR3aa: CASSSQGRDTQYF
j_gene: TRBJ2-1; v_gene: TRBV5-1; d_gene: TRBD2; abundance: .; CDR3nt: TGCGCCAGCAGCTTAGCGGGGCTACAGTTCTTC; CDR3aa: CASSLAGLQFF
j_gene: TRBJ2-5; v_gene: TRBV4-3; d_gene: TRBD1; abundance: once; CDR3nt: TGCGCCAGCAGCCAAGATCATAGGGGGCGCGAAGAGACCCAGTACTTC; CDR3aa: CASSQDHRGREETQYF
j_gene: TRBJ1-5; v_gene: TRBV5-6; d_gene: TRBD1; abundance: .; CDR3nt: TGTGCCAGCAGCTTGGGACAGGGCCCCAATCAGCCCCAGCATTTT; CDR3aa: CASSLGQGPNQPQHF
j_gene: TRBJ2-1; v_gene: TRBV6-5; d_gene: .; abundance: .; CDR3nt: TGTGCCAGCAGTCGGACAGAAAATGAGCAGTTCTTC; CDR3aa: CASSRTENEQFF
j_gene: TRBJ2-3; v_gene: TRBV4-3; d_gene: .; abundance: .; CDR3nt: TGCGCCAGCAGCCAAGGGTTCTCCGGGGTAGGCTCAAATACGCAGTATTTT; CDR3aa: CASSQGFSGVGSNTQYF
j_gene: TRBJ1-1; v_gene: TRBV19; d_gene: TRBD1; abundance: .; CDR3nt: TGTGCCAGTAGTATTGGGACAGGGTGGCCTGAAGCTTTCTTT; CDR3aa: CASSIGTGWPEAFF
j_gene: TRBJ2-2; v_gene: TRBV7-3; d_gene: .; abundance: .; CDR3nt: TGTGCCAGCACCCCTTATACCGGGACTCAGAACACCGGGGAGCTGTTTTTT; CDR3aa: CASTPYTGTQNTGELFF
j_gene: TRBJ1-5; v_gene: TRBV25-1; d_gene: .; abundance: .; CDR3nt: TGTGCCAGCAGTCGGGACTCTAGCAATCAGCCCCAGCATTTT; CDR3aa: CASSRDSSNQPQHF
j_gene: TRBJ2-3; v_gene: TRBV11-2; d_gene: .; abundance: few; CDR3nt: TGTGCCAGCAGCTTAGGGGAGCTCTCGGATACGCAGTATTTT; CDR3aa: CASSLGELSDTQYF